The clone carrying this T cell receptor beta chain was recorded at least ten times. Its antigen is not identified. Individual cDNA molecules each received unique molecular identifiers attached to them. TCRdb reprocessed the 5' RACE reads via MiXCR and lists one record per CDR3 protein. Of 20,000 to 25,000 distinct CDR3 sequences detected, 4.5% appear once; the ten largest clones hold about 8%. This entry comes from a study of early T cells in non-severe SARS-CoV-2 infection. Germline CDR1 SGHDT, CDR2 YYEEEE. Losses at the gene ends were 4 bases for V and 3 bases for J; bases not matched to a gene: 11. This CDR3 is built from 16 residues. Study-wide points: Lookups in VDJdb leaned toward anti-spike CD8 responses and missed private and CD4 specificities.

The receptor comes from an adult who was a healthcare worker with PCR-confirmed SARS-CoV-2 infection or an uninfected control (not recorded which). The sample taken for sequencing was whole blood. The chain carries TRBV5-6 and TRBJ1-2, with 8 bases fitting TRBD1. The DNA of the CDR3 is TGTGCCAGCAGCGGGCTGGGGACAGGAATGTACTATGGCTACACCTTC. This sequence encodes CASSGLGTGMYYGYTF.